These 10 T cell receptor beta chains share one sample of origin, sequenced in a study of T cell clusters in autoimmune cytopenias. One tube held mixed TRB-A and TRB-B primer pools for touch-down PCR. TCRdb re-analyzed the multiplex PCR reads; it lists each CDR3 protein once, without DNA. Its listing shows approximately 12,000 distinct CDR3 sequences. TRB was amplified from roughly 270 ng of peripheral blood genomic DNA per sample. The specimen was peripheral blood. The receptors stem from a human donor with an autoimmune cytopenia or autoimmune hepatitis (not recorded which).

This clonotype counts as medium-sized (0.01 to 0.1%) by frequency. This chain joins TRBV29-1 and TRBJ1-2; TCRdb's D call of TRBD1 is untestable without DNA. Germline V lookup: CDR1 SQVTM, CDR2 ANQGSEA. This CDR3 has 11 residues. The CDR3 sequence: CSVYAGDGYTF.

The chain employs TRBV30 and TRBJ1-1; TCRdb picks TRBD1, but there is no DNA to check that call. CDR3 size: 14 residues. Germline-derived CDR1 and CDR2 are GTSNPN and SVGIG (reference sequence). The CDR3 sequence: CAWRQQGSNTEAFF.

The chain couples TRBV6-6 to TRBJ1-4; TCRdb designates TRBD1, a call that cannot be tested without DNA. The CDR3 contains 13 residues. Germline assignment: CDR1 MNHNY and CDR2 SVGAGI (reference sequence). The CDR3 protein is CASLQGLDEKLFF.

V is TRBV19 and J is TRBJ1-1. Germline V gene lookup returns CDR1 LNHDA and CDR2 SQIVND (reference sequence). CDR3 length: 14 amino acids. The CDR3 spells CASSASRGQTEAFF.

This chain links TRBV6-2 or TRBV6-3 with TRBJ2-5. The CDR3 has 16 residues. Germline CDR1 MNHEY, CDR2 SVGEGT. CDR3 residues: CASSHLLGVTGGKQYF.

The chain uses TRBV18 and TRBJ1-1. The CDR3 covers 14 residues. From germline, CDR1 is KGHSH and CDR2 LQKENI. CDR3 region: CASSPGDGNTEAFF. The whole variable domain, remainder taken from reference TRBV18 and TRBJ1-1, is NAGVMQNPRHLVRRRGQEARLRCSPMKGHSHVYWYRQLPEEGLKFMVYLQKENIIDESGMPKERFSAEFPKEGPSILRIQQVVRGDSAAYFCASSPGDGNTEAFFGQGTRLTVV.

The chain recombines TRBV20-1 with TRBJ2-1; TCRdb returns TRBD1, unconfirmable since there is no DNA. Germline CDR1 and CDR2: DFQATT and SNEGSKA (reference sequence). The CDR3 length is 17 residues. The CDR3 spells CSARDLGGASSYNEQFF.

The chain recombines TRBV6-6 with TRBJ1-5; TCRdb's assignment of TRBD1 cannot be checked, as there is no DNA. The CDR3 has 12 amino acids. Germline lookup yields CDR1 MNHNY and CDR2 SVGAGI (reference sequence). This CDR3 reads CASREGDQPQHF.

This clonotype counts as medium-sized (0.01 to 0.1%) by frequency. V and J are TRBV6-6 and TRBJ2-6. This CDR3 contains 14 residues. Germline lookup yields CDR1 MNHNY and CDR2 SVGAGI (reference sequence). CDR3 sequence reads: CASSRYSGANVLTF.

The chain uses TRBV12-3 or TRBV12-4 and TRBJ2-2; the TCRdb call, TRBD2, lacks DNA for checking. The CDR3 loop spans 16 amino acids. CDR3 loop: CASSLALRVGTGELFF.